This TCR beta chain was documented in a study of technical replicates of blood from a handful of donors. The length of the CDR3 is 12 residues. Trimming removed 0 bases from V and 10 bases from J, with 7 bases in between. Germline CDR1 SEHNR, CDR2 FQNEAQ (reference sequence). The method was immunoSEQ multiplex PCR; TCRdb's version includes in-frame clones alone and lacks a portion of them. The sample gives around 79,000 clones, 75% to 95% of which show up once; about 0.4% is in the top ten. The sequence was obtained from a human donor in good health. Some clones in this sample may be carry-over from other donors' samples. The sequencing sample was made of T cells isolated from PBMCs. V is TRBV7-9 and J is TRBJ2-1; D is possibly TRBD2 (5 bases). This CDR3 reads CASSLAGVEQFF. CDR3 DNA: TGTGCCAGCAGCTTAGCCGGGGTCGAGCAGTTCTTC.